The 20 T cell receptor beta chains below come from one sample, sequenced in a study of shared clonotypes between healthy human individuals. Method: immunoSEQ multiplex PCR; TCRdb's copy keeps in-frame clones and lacks some. The repertoire holds roughly 2.1 million clones, with about 93% as singletons. In the naive CD8 group, cells lacked CD45RO and were positively selected for CCR7, so terminally differentiated effector memory CD45RA+ cells were left out. The sequencing input was naive CD8+ T cells from PBMCs. Receptors originate from a young man in good health. Some clones in this sample may be carry-over from other donors' samples.

V is TRBV6-5 and J is TRBJ1-2; possible D gene TRBD1, 6 bases. CDR1 and CDR2 from the germline V gene are MNHEY and SVGAGI. This CDR3 is 15 amino acids long. V was shortened by 5 bases and J by 8 bases, with 21 bases between the two germline ends. The CDR3 loop is CASSQTPFDRNGYTF. CDR3 nucleotides: TGTGCCAGCAGTCAAACCCCTTTTGACAGGAACGGCTACACCTTC.

This clone showed up just a few times. Different DNA sequences within this sample yield the same CDR3. V usage is TRBV4-1 and J usage is TRBJ1-5; no firm D call. Germline CDR1 MGHRA, CDR2 YSYEKL. Trimming removed 1 base at V and 2 bases at J, with 0 bases between. The length of the CDR3 is 12 residues. As DNA, the CDR3 is TGCGCCAGCAGCCAAGGCAATCAGCCCCAGCATTTT. Protein: CASSQGNQPQHF.

With respect to this clone: Additional DNA sequences in this sample encode the identical CDR3. The CDR3 is CASSPGNEQFF. The CDR3 bases are TGTGCCAGCTCACCAGGCAATGAGCAGTTCTTC. J is TRBJ2-1 and V is TRBV18; D is uncertain. Germline-derived CDR1 and CDR2 are KGHSH and LQKENI. The germline V and J ends were trimmed by 2 bases and 6 bases, with 2 bases remaining between them. The CDR3 contains 11 residues. The full variable domain, rest sourced from reference TRBV18 and TRBJ2-1, is NAGVMQNPRHLVRRRGQEARLRCSPMKGHSHVYWYRQLPEEGLKFMVYLQKENIIDESGMPKERFSAEFPKEGPSILRIQQVVRGDSAAYFCASSPGNEQFFGPGTRLTVL.

V usage is TRBV6-1 and J usage is TRBJ1-3; D gene ambiguous. The CDR3 is made up of 14 amino acids. V was pared by 4 bases and J by 2 bases, with 9 bases between. Germline CDR1 MNHNS, CDR2 SASEGT. CDR3 residues: CASSVVAPGNTIYF. In DNA form, the CDR3 reads TGTGCCAGCAGTGTTGTAGCACCTGGAAACACCATATATTTT.

The gene calls are TRBV29-1 and TRBJ2-1, with D perhaps matching TRBD2 (5 bases). The CDR3 consists of 10 residues. The germline V gene has CDR1 SQVTM and CDR2 ANQGSEA. With 7 bases removed from V and 5 bases from J, the gap between germline ends came to 6 bases. The CDR3 nucleotides read TGCAGCGGGAGGAACAATGAGCAGTTCTTC. This encodes CSGRNNEQFF.

The DNA of the CDR3 is TGTGCCAGCAGCTCCAACCTCGGACTAGCGGGAGGGCCGGCCAATGAGCAGTTCTTC. Protein product: CASSSNLGLAGGPANEQFF. J is TRBJ2-1 and V is TRBV7-9, with 15 bases identical to TRBD2. The CDR3 consists of 19 residues. V lost 4 bases to trimming and J lost 6 bases; unmatched junction nucleotides: 13. Germline V gives CDR1 SEHNR, CDR2 FQNEAQ (reference sequence).

The chain recombines TRBV29-1 with TRBJ1-5, with TRBD1 as a possible D gene (5 bases). This CDR3 comprises 13 residues. The germline gives CDR1 SQVTM, CDR2 ANQGSEA. Trimming removed 0 bases at V and 9 bases at J, with 12 bases between. The chain's CDR3 is CSVEEGEIGPQHF. CDR3 nucleotide sequence: TGCAGCGTTGAAGAGGGGGAAATCGGGCCCCAGCATTTT.

This clone was counted once. The chain carries TRBV7-9 and TRBJ1-4, with D perhaps matching TRBD1 (5 bases). The germline CDR1 and CDR2 sequences are SEHNR and FQNEAQ (reference sequence). Deletions cut 5 bases from V and 4 bases from J, with 11 bases between. The CDR3 is 14 amino acids. The CDR3 sequence: CASSQGPINEKLFF. CDR3 sequence (DNA): TGTGCCAGCAGCCAGGGACCCATTAATGAAAAACTGTTTTTT.

Only one count was recorded for this clone. The chain links TRBV19 to TRBJ2-5; 13 nucleotides match TRBD2. CDR1 is LNHDA and CDR2 is SQIVND in the germline V gene (reference sequence). V lost 3 bases, J lost 5 bases, and 9 bases stayed unmatched. This CDR3 region has 17 residues. The CDR3 sequence: CASSISGLAGAKETQYF. The CDR3 DNA reads TGTGCCAGTAGTATTTCCGGACTAGCGGGAGCAAAGGAGACCCAGTACTTC.

The sample holds one count of this clone. The CDR3 reads CASSTRTSGVLTDTQYF. In DNA form, the CDR3 reads TGTGCCAGCAGCACCCGGACTAGCGGCGTCCTCACAGATACGCAGTATTTT. This rearrangement joins TRBV7-2 to TRBJ2-3; 10 bases are a match to TRBD2. The CDR3 runs to 17 residues. The V and J ends lost 5 bases and 2 bases, in that order; junction bases with no gene match: 10. The germline V gene encodes CDR1 SGHTA and CDR2 FQGNSA.

This chain joins TRBV5-1 and TRBJ2-7, with 7 bases matching TRBD1. V lost 0 bases and J lost 3; bases outside the gene matches: 9. The germline CDR1 and CDR2 sequences are SGHRS and YFSETQ. The CDR3 covers 16 residues. CDR3 region: CASSLAEAGGRYEQYF. The CDR3, as DNA: TGCGCCAGCAGCTTGGCCGAAGCAGGGGGACGCTACGAGCAGTACTTC.

J is TRBJ2-7 and V is TRBV27; D possibly corresponds to TRBD1 (5 bases). The length of the CDR3 is 14 residues. Germline assignment: CDR1 MNHEY and CDR2 SMNVEV (reference sequence). V was shortened by 3 bases and J by 1 base, with 10 bases between the two germline ends. This CDR3 is CASSFGRQSYEQYF. The CDR3 DNA reads as TGTGCCAGCAGTTTTGGCCGACAGTCCTACGAGCAGTACTTC.

The chain uses TRBV27 and TRBJ2-5; D unresolved. The CDR3 runs 15 residues. Germline CDR1 is MNHEY and CDR2 is SMNVEV (reference sequence). V gave up 5 bases and J gave up 0 bases, with 13 bases separating them. In DNA form, the CDR3 reads TGTGCCAGCAGTCCCTGGGCTACCAACCAAGAGACCCAGTACTTC. Its translation: CASSPWATNQETQYF.

V and J are TRBV4-1 and TRBJ2-2, with D possibly TRBD2 on 6 matching bases. The CDR3 loop spans 16 amino acids. Trimming shortened V by 1 base and J by 3 bases, and 12 bases separated the two germline ends. The V gene's germline CDR1 is MGHRA and CDR2 YSYEKL. CDR3 residues: CASSQVGGTYTGELFF. In nucleotides, the CDR3 is TGCGCCAGCAGCCAAGTGGGCGGGACTTACACCGGGGAGCTGTTTTTT.

The gene calls are TRBV28 and TRBJ2-7; D tentatively fits TRBD1 or TRBD2 (6 bases each). V lost 2 bases and J lost 6, with 14 bases in between. In germline, CDR1 is MDHEN, CDR2 SYDVKM. The CDR3 runs to 14 residues. CDR3 in DNA: TGTGCCAGCAGTTTAACAGGGACTGCCATCGAGCAGTACTTC. This gives the protein CASSLTGTAIEQYF.

The chain combines TRBV25-1 with TRBJ2-7, with 9 bases identical to TRBD1. The V gene's germline CDR1 is MGHDK and CDR2 SYGVNS. This CDR3 comprises 14 residues. V gave up 4 bases and J gave up 6 bases; unmatched junction bases: 7. The CDR3: CASSGLDRGGEQYF. CDR3 sequence (DNA): TGTGCCAGCAGTGGGCTCGACAGGGGGGGCGAGCAGTACTTC.

The chain employs TRBV9 and TRBJ1-5; D gene unclear. Between the trimmed V and J ends, which lost 4 bases and 4 bases, there was a span of 12 bases. CDR1 is SGDLS and CDR2 is YYNGEE in the germline V gene. The CDR3 extends over 14 amino acids. CDR3 protein: CASSLQSGNQPQHF. The CDR3 bases are TGTGCCAGCAGCCTCCAAAGTGGAAATCAGCCCCAGCATTTT.

The chain links TRBV20-1 to TRBJ2-7, with D hard to call. The V gene's germline CDR1 is DFQATT and CDR2 SNEGSKA (reference sequence). V was pared by 4 bases and J by 0 bases, with 4 bases between. The CDR3 consists of 11 residues. The CDR3 DNA reads as TGCAGTGCTATTCTCTCCTACGAGCAGTACTTC. As protein: CSAILSYEQYF.

The gene calls are TRBV27 and TRBJ2-5, with TRBD1 as a possible D gene (5 bases). The DNA end favors TRBJ2-7, so the J call may be wrong. Germline CDR1 and CDR2: MNHEY and SMNVEV (reference sequence). The length of the CDR3 is 15 residues. The CDR3 loop is CASSFSARTTYEQYF. In DNA, the CDR3 is TGTGCCAGCAGTTTTTCGGCCAGGACAACCTACGAGCAGTACTTC.

The J gene is TRBJ1-1, the V gene TRBV6-1; D gene ambiguous. The ends were cut back, 6 bases at V and 6 bases at J, with 17 bases in the middle. Germline CDR1 MNHNS, CDR2 SASEGT. The CDR3 loop spans 14 amino acids. CDR3 region: CASSPGLPKAEAFF. The CDR3, as DNA: TGTGCCAGCAGCCCCGGACTTCCTAAGGCTGAAGCTTTCTTT.